This T cell receptor beta chain was obtained from a study of blood T cell repertoires in COVID-19. Whole-study context: Sites in the United States, Italy and Spain provided acute and convalescent COVID-19 samples. PBMCs, B-cell-depleted T cells, or T cells provided the cDNA or gDNA that made up the material.

Germline CDR1 reads SGHVS; CDR2 reads FNYEAQ. Trimming at V came to 5 bases and at J to 9 bases, leaving 8 bases not matched to a gene. There are 15 residues in the CDR3. Original handling: Amplified reference gene primers provided the basis for estimating nucleated cell counts. The protocol was immunoSEQ multiplex PCR, while the TCRdb copy is restricted to in-frame clones and leaves out a portion. D and trimming come from the DNA, and the V and J calls and clone size come from that table. The table lists a few hundred thousand clones, roughly 85% of them singletons, with 2.5% to 3.5% in the top ten.

This chain uses TRBV7-6 with TRBJ2-1; the match to TRBD2 covers 12 bases. Specimen: peripheral blood. The receptor comes from a woman aged 25 to 45 with active or convalescent COVID-19. CDR3: CASSLKTSGGFEQFF. The DNA of the CDR3 is TGTGCCAGCAGCCTGAAAACTAGCGGGGGGTTTGAGCAGTTCTTC.